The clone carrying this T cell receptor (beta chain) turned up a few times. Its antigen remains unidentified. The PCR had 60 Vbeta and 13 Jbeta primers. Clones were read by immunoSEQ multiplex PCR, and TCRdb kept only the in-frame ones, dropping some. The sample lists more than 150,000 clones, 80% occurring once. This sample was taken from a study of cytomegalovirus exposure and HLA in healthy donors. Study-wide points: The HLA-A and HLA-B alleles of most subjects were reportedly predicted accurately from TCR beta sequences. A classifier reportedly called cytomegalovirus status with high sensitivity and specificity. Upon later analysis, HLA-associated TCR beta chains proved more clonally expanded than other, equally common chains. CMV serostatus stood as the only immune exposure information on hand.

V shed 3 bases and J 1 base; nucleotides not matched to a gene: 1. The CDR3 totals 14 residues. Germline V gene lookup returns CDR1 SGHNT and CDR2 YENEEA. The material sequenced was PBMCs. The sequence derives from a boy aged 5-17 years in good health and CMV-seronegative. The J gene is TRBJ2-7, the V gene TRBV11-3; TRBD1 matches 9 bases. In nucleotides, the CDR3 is TGTGCCAGCAGCTTCGGGACAGGGTCCTACGAGCAGTACTTC. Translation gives CASSFGTGSYEQYF.